These 12 T cell receptor beta chains were sequenced from one sample in a study of T-cell memory formation after mild COVID-19. TCRdb used MiXCR to reprocess the 5' RACE reads, holding one entry per CDR3 protein. The sample includes 250,000 or so distinct CDR3 sequences, about a sixth of them seen just once. The specimen sequenced was PBMCs or a T cell subset sorted from them (not recorded which). Receptors were obtained from a man between 18 and 35 years old who had mild COVID-19 (a few samples of this study predate the infection). Cell type and time point are not known.

The V gene is TRBV28, the J gene TRBJ1-4; D is possibly TRBD1 (6 bases). CDR1 MDHEN and CDR2 SYDVKM come from the germline V gene. Deletions cut 6 bases from V and 8 bases from J, with 22 bases between. The CDR3 is 16 residues long. CDR3 bases: TGTGCCAGCAGCCCCCCGTACAGGGCCGGTCGCGAAAAACTGTTTTTT. As protein: CASSPPYRAGREKLFF.

This clonotype was seen once. The chain carries TRBV27 and TRBJ2-3; D is unclear. Per germline, CDR1 MNHEY and CDR2 SMNVEV (reference sequence). Trimming cost V 0 bases and J 2 bases, with 15 bases left between them. The CDR3 runs to 17 residues. The DNA of the CDR3 is TGTGCCAGCAGTTTATCCCCGCTCGCGGCAATCACAGATACGCAGTATTTT. Its translation: CASSLSPLAAITDTQYF.

V gene TRBV7-2 combines with J gene TRBJ1-2, with 7 bases matching TRBD1. The CDR3 is made up of 16 amino acids. Germline CDR1 and CDR2: SGHTA and FQGNSA. The V gene end was trimmed by 6 bases and the J gene end by 1 base; junction bases not matched to a gene: 11. DNA of the CDR3: TGTGCCAGCAGTATAAGACAGGGTACTATTAACTATGGCTACACCTTC. The encoded protein is CASSIRQGTINYGYTF.

CDR3 sequence reads: CSVPTGGNQPQHF. As DNA, the CDR3 is TGCAGTGTTCCTACAGGGGGCAATCAGCCCCAGCATTTT. The V and J genes are TRBV20-1 and TRBJ1-5, with 7 nucleotides matching TRBD1. With 7 bases clipped from V and 2 bases from J, the junction kept 5 bases outside the gene matches. The CDR3 consists of 13 residues. Germline CDR1 reads DFQATT; CDR2 reads SNEGSKA (reference sequence).

This clonotype was counted between two and nine times. V usage is TRBV6-6 and J usage is TRBJ2-1; 8 bases match TRBD1. CDR1 and CDR2 from the germline V gene are MNHNY and SVGAGI (reference sequence). The junction had 9 bases not matched to a gene; V was cut back by 3 bases and J by 5 bases. CDR3 length: 16 residues. The CDR3 nucleotides are TGTGCCAGCAGTTATTCACGGACAGGGCTGGACAATGAGCAGTTCTTC. Translated: CASSYSRTGLDNEQFF.

V and J are TRBV29-1 and TRBJ2-3; the match to TRBD2 covers 7 bases. Germline lookup yields CDR1 SQVTM and CDR2 ANQGSEA. The CDR3 has 14 amino acids. Trimming cost V 7 bases and J 3 bases; bases outside gene matches: 10. CDR3 in amino acids: CSAQRDSRTDTQYF. The DNA of the CDR3 is TGCAGCGCACAGCGGGACTCCCGGACAGATACGCAGTATTTT.

This clonotype was seen a handful of times. The rearrangement uses TRBV6-6 and TRBJ1-1; unclear D gene. V was shortened by 0 bases and J by 4 bases, with 12 bases between the two germline ends. This CDR3 has 15 residues. Germline V CDR1 and CDR2: MNHNY, SVGAGI (reference sequence). The CDR3: CASSYSMNEATEAFF. DNA for the CDR3: TGTGCCAGCAGTTACTCGATGAATGAGGCCACTGAAGCTTTCTTT.

This clonotype was seen only a few times. V usage is TRBV5-6 and J usage is TRBJ1-6, with 9 bases that match TRBD1. J was trimmed by 6 bases and V by 4 bases; bases with no gene match: 8. The germline CDR1 and CDR2 sequences are SGHDT and YYEEEE. The CDR3 runs 16 residues. The CDR3 loop is CASSQGTGMVNSPLHF. CDR3 coding DNA: TGTGCCAGCAGCCAAGGGACAGGGATGGTTAATTCACCCCTCCACTTT.

The CDR3 here is CSARDGTSQPYNEQFF. The DNA of the CDR3 is TGCAGTGCTAGAGATGGGACTAGCCAACCCTACAATGAGCAGTTCTTC. This sequence joins TRBV20-1 and TRBJ2-1, with 9 bases matching TRBD2. Germline CDR1 reads DFQATT; CDR2 reads SNEGSKA (reference sequence). The V segment lost 0 bases and the J segment 2 bases; nucleotides outside the gene matches: 5. This CDR3 is built from 16 residues.

The rearrangement uses TRBV7-2 and TRBJ1-4; D gene unclear. The CDR3 has 13 amino acids. The V gene's germline CDR1 is SGHTA and CDR2 FQGNSA. The V and J ends lost 5 bases and 7 bases respectively, with 11 bases between them. The CDR3 is CASSKGITEKLFF. CDR3 coding DNA: TGTGCCAGCAGCAAAGGGATTACTGAAAAACTGTTTTTT.

This chain uses TRBV16 with TRBJ1-3; 10 nucleotides align to TRBD1. Germline V gene sequence: CDR1 KGHSY, CDR2 FQNENV. Trimming at V came to 4 bases and at J to 2 bases, leaving 5 bases not matched to a gene. CDR3 length equals 16 residues. The CDR3 sequence: CASSRDRGAPGNTIYF. The CDR3 DNA is TGTGCCAGCAGCCGGGACAGGGGAGCACCTGGAAACACCATATATTTT.

There are a few counts of this clonotype. The chain couples TRBV27 to TRBJ2-4; 9 bases match TRBD1. Germline-derived CDR1 and CDR2 are MNHEY and SMNVEV (reference sequence). V dropped 5 bases and J dropped 7; count of bases not matched to a gene: 3. This CDR3 contains 13 residues. The CDR3 spells CASSRQGENIQYF. The CDR3 bases are TGTGCCAGCAGTCGACAGGGGGAGAACATTCAGTACTTC.